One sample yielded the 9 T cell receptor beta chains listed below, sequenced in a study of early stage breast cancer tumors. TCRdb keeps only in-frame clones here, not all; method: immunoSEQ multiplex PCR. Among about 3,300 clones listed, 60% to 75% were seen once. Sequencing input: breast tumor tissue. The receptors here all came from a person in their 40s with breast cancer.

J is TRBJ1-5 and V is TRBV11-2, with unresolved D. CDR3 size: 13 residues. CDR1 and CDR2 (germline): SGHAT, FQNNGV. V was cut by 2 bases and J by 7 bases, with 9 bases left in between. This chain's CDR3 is CASSLYLDQPQHF. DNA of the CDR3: TGTGCCAGCAGCTTATACCTGGACCAGCCCCAGCATTTT.

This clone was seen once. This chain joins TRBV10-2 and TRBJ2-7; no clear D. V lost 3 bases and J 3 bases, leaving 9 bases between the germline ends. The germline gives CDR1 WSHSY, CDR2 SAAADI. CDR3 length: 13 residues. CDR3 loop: CASSEGRNYEQYF. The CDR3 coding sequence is TGCGCCAGCAGTGAAGGCAGGAACTACGAGCAGTACTTC.

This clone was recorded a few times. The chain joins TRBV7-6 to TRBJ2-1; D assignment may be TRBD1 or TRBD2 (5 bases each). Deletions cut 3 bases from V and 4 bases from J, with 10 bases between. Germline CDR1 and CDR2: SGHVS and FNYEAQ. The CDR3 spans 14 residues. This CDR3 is CASSFGGTYNEQFF. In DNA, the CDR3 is TGTGCCAGCAGCTTTGGTGGGACGTACAATGAGCAGTTCTTC.

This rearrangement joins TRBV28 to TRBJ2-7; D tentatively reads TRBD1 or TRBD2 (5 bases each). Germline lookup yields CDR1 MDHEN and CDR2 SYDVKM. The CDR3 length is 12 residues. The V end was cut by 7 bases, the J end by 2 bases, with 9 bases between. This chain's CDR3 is CASTGLAYEQYF. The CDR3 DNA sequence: TGTGCCAGCACGGGGCTAGCCTACGAGCAGTACTTC.

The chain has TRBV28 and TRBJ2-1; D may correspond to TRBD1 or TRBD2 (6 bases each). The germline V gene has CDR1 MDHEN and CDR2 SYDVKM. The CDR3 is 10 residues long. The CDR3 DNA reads TGTGTTACGGGGGCTGGGGAGCAGTTCTTC. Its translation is CVTGAGEQFF.

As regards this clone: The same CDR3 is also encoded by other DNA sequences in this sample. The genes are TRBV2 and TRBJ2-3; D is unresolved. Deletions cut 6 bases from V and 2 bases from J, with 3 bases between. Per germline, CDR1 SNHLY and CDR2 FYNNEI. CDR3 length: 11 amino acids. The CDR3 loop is CASSLTDTQYF. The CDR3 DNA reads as TGTGCCAGCAGCCTCACAGATACGCAGTATTTT.

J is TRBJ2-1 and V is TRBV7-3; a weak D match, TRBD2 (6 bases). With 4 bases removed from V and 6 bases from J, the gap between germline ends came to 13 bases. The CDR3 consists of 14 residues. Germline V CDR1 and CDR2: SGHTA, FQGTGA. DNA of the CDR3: TGTGCCAGCAGCTCTCCGGGAGCCCCCAATGAGCAGTTCTTC. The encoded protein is CASSSPGAPNEQFF.

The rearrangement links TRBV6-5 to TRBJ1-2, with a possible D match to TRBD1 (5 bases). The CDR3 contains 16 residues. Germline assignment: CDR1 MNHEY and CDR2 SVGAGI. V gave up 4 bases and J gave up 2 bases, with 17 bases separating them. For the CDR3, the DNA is TGTGCCAGCAGTTCCATCCCCCAAGGGGAGAACTATGGCTACACCTTC. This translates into CASSSIPQGENYGYTF.

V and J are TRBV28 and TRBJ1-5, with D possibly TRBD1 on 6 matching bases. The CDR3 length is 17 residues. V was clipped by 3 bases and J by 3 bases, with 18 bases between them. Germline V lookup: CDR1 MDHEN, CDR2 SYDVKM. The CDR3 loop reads CASSFGGGGQINQPQHF. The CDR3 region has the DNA TGTGCCAGCAGTTTCGGTGGGGGGGGGCAGATCAATCAGCCCCAGCATTTT.